These T cell receptor beta chains were read from a single sample in a study of response to subunit inactivated influenza vaccine. MiXCR, run by TCRdb on the RT-PCR reads, gives a single entry per CDR3 protein. The sample has 500,000 to 600,000 distinct CDR3 sequences, approximately 10% seen once; the top ten hold 11%. A further study also used this sample, focusing on T cells expressing NK-cell markers.

The input for sequencing was PBMCs from blood, taken on the day of vaccination. The receptors here all came from a man aged 50-60 years who received an inactivated influenza vaccine. Both conserved end residues are part of each CDR3. The D gene is left open where the match is weak. Only some rows state a clone size, as once, few, many or a class for expanded clones.

V gene,D gene,J gene,clone size,CDR3 protein,CDR3 DNA
TRBV7-9,NA,TRBJ1-3,few,CPSSAPRVGNTIYF,TGTCCCAGCAGCGCCCCTAGAGTTGGAAACACCATATATTTT
TRBV7-2,TRBD2,TRBJ2-5,NA,CASSPWTSGGFQETQYF,TGTGCCAGCAGCCCGTGGACTAGCGGGGGGTTCCAAGAGACCCAGTACTTC
TRBV10-3,TRBD2,TRBJ2-1,few,CAARVAGGKNEQFF,TGTGCCGCCCGGGTAGCGGGGGGGAAGAATGAGCAGTTCTTC
TRBV6-1,TRBD2,TRBJ2-7,NA,CASRSAGRGSYEQYF,TGTGCCAGCAGGTCCGCGGGGCGGGGGTCCTACGAGCAGTACTTC
TRBV18,NA,TRBJ1-2,NA,CASSPEFQVVYGYTF,TGTGCCAGCTCACCAGAGTTCCAGGTTGTTTATGGCTACACCTTC
TRBV12-5,NA,TRBJ1-3,few,CASGIVGTGNTIYF,TGTGCTAGTGGTATTGTAGGGACTGGAAACACCATATATTTT
TRBV14,TRBD2,TRBJ2-5,NA,CASSQTLAGVETQYF,TGTGCCAGCAGCCAAACCCTAGCGGGAGTAGAGACCCAGTACTTC
TRBV5-5,NA,TRBJ2-1,few,CASSWWQASDEQFF,TGTGCCAGCAGCTGGTGGCAGGCTTCCGATGAGCAGTTCTTC
TRBV5-5,NA,TRBJ2-2,NA,CASSLEPGMNTGELFF,TGTGCCAGCAGCCTGGAGCCTGGGATGAACACCGGGGAGCTGTTTTTT
TRBV7-2,TRBD1,TRBJ1-4,NA,CASSTTGSFGEKLFF,TGTGCCAGCAGCACGACAGGGTCCTTTGGTGAAAAACTGTTTTTT
TRBV7-2,NA,TRBJ1-6,NA,CASSLGVISPLHF,TGTGCCAGCAGCTTAGGGGTGATTTCACCCCTCCACTTT
TRBV5-1,TRBD1,TRBJ1-1,many,CASSKGQGGTEAFF,TGCGCCAGCAGCAAGGGACAGGGGGGGACTGAAGCTTTCTTT
TRBV15,NA,TRBJ1-3,few,CATSRDRTSGNTIYF,TGTGCCACCAGCAGAGATCGAACGTCTGGAAACACCATATATTTT
TRBV7-2,NA,TRBJ1-4,NA,CASSLAHTGKLFF,TGTGCCAGCAGCTTAGCGCACACAGGAAAACTGTTTTTT
TRBV11-2,TRBD2,TRBJ2-1,NA,CASSLGVYGRGSYNEQFF,TGTGCCAGCAGCTTAGGAGTTTACGGGAGGGGCTCCTACAATGAGCAGTTCTTC
TRBV27,NA,TRBJ2-2,NA,CASSPRTGRYTGELFF,TGTGCCAGCAGTCCCCGGACTGGGAGGTACACCGGGGAGCTGTTTTTT
TRBV4-3,TRBD2,TRBJ2-3,few,CASSHIAGRGTQYF,TGCGCCAGCAGCCATATAGCGGGAAGAGGCACGCAGTATTTT
TRBV10-3,TRBD1,TRBJ1-4,NA,CAIRDRVYEKLFF,TGTGCCATCAGGGACAGGGTTTACGAAAAACTGTTTTTT
TRBV20-1,NA,TRBJ2-6,few,CSASGMGSGANVLTF,TGCAGTGCTAGCGGGATGGGCTCTGGGGCCAACGTCCTGACTTTC
TRBV19,NA,TRBJ1-2,few,CASRGRETGYTF,TGTGCCAGCCGGGGCAGGGAAACTGGCTACACCTTC
TRBV29-1,NA,TRBJ2-3,NA,CSVESVFTDTQYF,TGCAGCGTTGAATCGGTCTTCACAGATACGCAGTATTTT
TRBV6-2/TRBV6-3,TRBD2,TRBJ2-5,NA,CAISTSGIRETQYF,TGTGCCATTTCGACTAGCGGGATTCGTGAGACCCAGTACTTC
TRBV20-1,TRBD2,TRBJ2-3,NA,CSARVLRLAGVPDTQYF,TGCAGTGCTAGAGTATTGAGACTAGCGGGGGTTCCAGATACGCAGTATTTT
TRBV7-8,TRBD1,TRBJ2-7,many,CASSPPRQGITYEQYF,TGTGCCAGCAGCCCCCCGAGACAGGGAATTACCTACGAGCAGTACTTC
TRBV20-1,NA,TRBJ2-5,NA,CSARGLTLETQYF,TGCAGTGCTAGGGGCCTCACTCTGGAGACCCAGTACTTC
TRBV6-2/TRBV6-3,NA,TRBJ2-2,NA,CASSYSRPSGELFF,TGTGCCAGCAGTTACTCGAGGCCGTCCGGGGAGCTGTTTTTT
TRBV7-3,NA,TRBJ2-1,many,CASSSTGISNEQFF,TGTGCCAGCAGCTCGACCGGGATCTCCAATGAGCAGTTCTTC
TRBV12-3/TRBV12-4,NA,TRBJ2-7,few,CASSPRGWEQYF,TGTGCCAGCAGTCCACGGGGGTGGGAGCAGTACTTC
TRBV20-1,TRBD2,TRBJ2-4,few,CSAASRGGLTKNIQYF,TGCAGTGCCGCCTCGCGGGGGGGACTAACCAAAAACATTCAGTACTTC
TRBV11-3,TRBD1,TRBJ2-7,few,CASSITDRSSYEQYF,TGTGCCAGCAGCATTACGGACAGGTCTAGCTACGAGCAGTACTTC
TRBV7-2,NA,TRBJ2-1,few,CASSLGVRYNEQFF,TGTGCCAGCAGCTTAGGGGTTAGATACAATGAGCAGTTCTTC
TRBV12-3/TRBV12-4,NA,TRBJ1-4,NA,CATGREASLFF,TGTGCCACCGGACGGGAAGCAAGTCTGTTTTTT
TRBV18,TRBD1,TRBJ2-1,few,CASSPTFGTGGKDEQFF,TGTGCCAGCTCACCGACCTTCGGGACAGGGGGCAAGGATGAGCAGTTCTTC
TRBV5-1,TRBD2,TRBJ2-3,NA,CASRPRLAGAKYTDTQYF,TGCGCCAGCAGACCCCGACTAGCGGGAGCGAAGTACACAGATACGCAGTATTTT
TRBV6-1,NA,TRBJ2-1,NA,CASSEPFNSYNEQFF,TGTGCCAGCAGTGAGCCCTTTAACTCCTACAATGAGCAGTTCTTC
TRBV5-4,NA,TRBJ1-6,NA,CASSLSAGSSYNSPLHF,TGTGCCAGCAGCTTGAGCGCGGGGAGCTCCTATAATTCACCCCTCCACTTT
TRBV20-1,TRBD2,TRBJ2-7,few,CSATGLAGGLTYEQYF,TGCAGTGCTACCGGACTAGCGGGAGGGTTAACCTACGAGCAGTACTTC
TRBV6-2/TRBV6-3,NA,TRBJ2-7,few,CASSRRGWDYEQYF,TGTGCCAGCAGTAGACGCGGGTGGGACTACGAGCAGTACTTC
TRBV6-2/TRBV6-3,NA,TRBJ1-2,NA,CASSYIRGPEEVYGYTF,TGTGCCAGCAGTTATATTAGGGGCCCAGAAGAGGTCTATGGCTACACCTTC
TRBV7-2,TRBD1,TRBJ2-7,few,CASSATGGVYEQYF,TGTGCCAGCAGCGCGACAGGGGGTGTCTACGAGCAGTACTTC
TRBV30,TRBD2,TRBJ2-1,NA,CAWKGRGDYNEQFF,TGTGCCTGGAAAGGGCGGGGGGATTACAATGAGCAGTTCTTC
TRBV3-1,TRBD2,TRBJ2-5,many,CASSQDRKLAGGTQYF,TGTGCCAGCAGCCAAGATAGGAAACTAGCGGGAGGGACCCAGTACTTC
TRBV12-3/TRBV12-4,NA,TRBJ2-2,NA,CASSPETGEDTGELFF,TGTGCCAGCAGTCCGGAGACGGGGGAGGACACCGGGGAGCTGTTTTTT
TRBV10-1,NA,TRBJ2-1,many,CASSEGKGSGNEQFF,TGCGCCAGCAGTGAGGGGAAGGGGAGCGGCAATGAGCAGTTCTTC
TRBV6-2/TRBV6-3,TRBD1,TRBJ2-7,few,CASSYPTQGEVVYEQYF,TGTGCCAGCAGTTATCCGACACAGGGGGAGGTGGTCTACGAGCAGTACTTC
TRBV15,NA,TRBJ1-6,NA,CATSRDGGHRNSPLHF,TGTGCCACCAGCAGAGACGGGGGACATCGGAATTCACCCCTCCACTTT
TRBV6-1,NA,TRBJ2-3,NA,CASRNPGGGGVDTQYF,TGTGCCAGCAGGAACCCCGGGGGCGGAGGGGTAGATACGCAGTATTTT
TRBV7-2,NA,TRBJ1-1,NA,CASSLGRGRTEAFF,TGTGCCAGCAGCCTAGGCAGGGGTAGGACTGAAGCTTTCTTT
TRBV3-1,TRBD2,TRBJ2-1,NA,CASSQTQGLGGHEQFF,TGTGCCAGCAGCCAAACTCAGGGACTAGGAGGGCATGAGCAGTTCTTC
TRBV19,NA,TRBJ2-1,NA,CASNSILGEHYNEQFF,TGTGCCAGTAATTCAATCCTGGGAGAGCATTACAATGAGCAGTTCTTC
TRBV6-1,NA,TRBJ2-3,NA,CASSPGRRPSTDTQYF,TGTGCCAGCAGTCCGGGACGGAGGCCCAGCACAGATACGCAGTATTTT
TRBV4-3,TRBD1,TRBJ2-7,many,CASSQGYRDRYYEQYF,TGCGCCAGCAGCCAAGGATACCGGGACAGGTACTACGAGCAGTACTTC